This T cell receptor beta chain is from a study of shared T cell receptors in the human thymus. Using immunoSEQ multiplex PCR, the repertoire was profiled, and TCRdb retains in-frame clones only, with some absent. Here the sample spans approximately 730,000 clones, 70% to 90% being singletons. The CDR3 loop spans 14 amino acids. The V gene's germline CDR1 is SGDLS and CDR2 YYNGEE. Trimming shortened V by 3 bases and J by 8 bases, and 12 bases separated the two germline ends. The same sample was also studied in work on human thymus T cells. That study adds: Those donating were healthy Finnish infants in corrective surgery for congenital heart defects. Resections removed during corrective heart surgery provided the thymus tissue used. Gene usage for V and J segments appeared biased in thymic and blood repertoires. Related reports documented highly overlapping thymic repertoires among unrelated individuals.

The chain combines TRBV9 with TRBJ1-6, with D hard to call. The clonotype originates from a girl under three years old with a congenital heart defect. The sample consisted of thymocytes. CDR3 nucleotides: TGTGCCAGCAGCGCACTTGGTACCTATTCACCCCTCCACTTT. Translation: CASSALGTYSPLHF.